Below, 16 T cell receptor beta chains from the same sample are listed, as sequenced in a study of blood T cell repertoires in COVID-19. Only in-frame clones appear in the TCRdb table, and some are missing; sequencing was by immunoSEQ multiplex PCR. Among 35,000 to 45,000 clones listed, 80% to 90% were seen once. Specimen: peripheral blood. The receptors here all came from a human donor in a cohort sampled during active COVID-19.

V gene TRBV5-4 combines with J gene TRBJ2-1; 15 bases are a match to TRBD2. The CDR3 length is 18 residues. Trimming cost V 1 base and J 2 bases; bases outside gene matches: 4. Germline values: CDR1 SGHNT, CDR2 YYREEE (reference sequence). The CDR3 here is CASSLRGLAGGPYNEQFF. CDR3 in DNA: TGTGCCAGCAGCTTGAGGGGACTAGCGGGAGGCCCCTACAATGAGCAGTTCTTC.

This rearrangement joins TRBV29-1 to TRBJ1-1, with TRBD1 as a possible D gene (6 bases). The CDR3 sequence is 14 residues long. Trimming pared 6 bases from V and 0 bases from J, leaving 14 bases between. Germline CDR1 and CDR2: SQVTM and ANQGSEA. The CDR3 DNA sequence: TGCAGCGTGACCCGGGACACCATGAACACTGAAGCTTTCTTT. As protein: CSVTRDTMNTEAFF. Full variable domain (rest looked up from reference TRBV29-1 and TRBJ1-1): SAVISQKPSRDICQRGTSLTIQCQVDSQVTMMFWYRQQPGQSLTLIATANQGSEATYESGFVIDKFPISRPNLTFSTLTVSNMSPEDSSIYLCSVTRDTMNTEAFFGQGTRLTVV.

This rearrangement joins TRBV18 to TRBJ2-3; perhaps TRBD2 as D (6 bases). The CDR3 has 17 amino acids. V was shortened by 0 bases and J by 3 bases, with 16 bases between the two germline ends. Germline CDR1 reads KGHSH; CDR2 reads LQKENI. The CDR3 region has the DNA TGTGCCAGCTCACCACCAGATGTCAGAAGCGGGACAGATACGCAGTATTTT. Translated: CASSPPDVRSGTDTQYF. Full variable domain (missing parts from reference TRBV18 and TRBJ2-3): NAGVMQNPRHLVRRRGQEARLRCSPMKGHSHVYWYRQLPEEGLKFMVYLQKENIIDESGMPKERFSAEFPKEGPSILRIQQVVRGDSAAYFCASSPPDVRSGTDTQYFGPGTRLTVL.

The gene calls are TRBV11-3 and TRBJ2-5, with 10 bases that match TRBD2. Germline CDR1 SGHNT, CDR2 YENEEA. V lost 5 bases, J lost 5 bases, and 8 bases stayed unmatched. This CDR3 has 15 residues. The CDR3 loop is CASSLGTSDSETQYF. The CDR3 DNA reads TGTGCCAGCAGCCTCGGGACTAGCGATTCGGAGACCCAGTACTTC.

V gene TRBV5-1 combines with J gene TRBJ1-5; D not resolved. Germline CDR1 and CDR2: SGHRS and YFSETQ. The length of the CDR3 is 15 residues. Trimming pared 0 bases from V and 6 bases from J, leaving 13 bases between. CDR3 loop: CASSLGSGVGQPQHF. In DNA form, the CDR3 reads TGCGCCAGCAGCTTGGGGTCGGGTGTGGGTCAGCCCCAGCATTTT.

The chain carries TRBV7-2 and TRBJ1-1; weak D call: TRBD1 (5 bases). Looked up from germline, CDR1 is SGHTA and CDR2 is FQGNSA. V dropped 3 bases and J dropped 4 bases, with 12 bases sitting between them. The CDR3 consists of 14 residues. The DNA for the CDR3 is TGTGCCAGCAGCTTTGGCAGGGTCGGCACTGAAGCTTTCTTT. Protein: CASSFGRVGTEAFF.

This clone was seen a few times. The chain uses TRBV6-5 and TRBJ1-1, with D perhaps matching TRBD1 (6 bases). The germline gives CDR1 MNHEY, CDR2 SVGAGI. Trimming shortened V by 0 bases and J by 1 base, and 9 bases separated the two germline ends. This CDR3 has 15 residues. The CDR3 DNA follows: TGTGCCAGCAGTTACTCGGGGGGGCGGAACACTGAAGCTTTCTTT. Translation gives CASSYSGGRNTEAFF.

The rearrangement uses TRBV7-6 and TRBJ2-1; D is possibly TRBD1 (5 bases). The CDR3 is made up of 19 amino acids. Germline loops: CDR1 SGHVS, CDR2 FNYEAQ. V was shortened by 1 base and J by 7 bases, with 26 bases between the two germline ends. CDR3 region: CASSLDARRTGQGRNEQFF. The CDR3, as DNA: TGTGCCAGCAGCTTAGACGCCCGAAGGACCGGGCAGGGCAGAAATGAGCAGTTCTTC.

The chain is built from TRBV4-1 and TRBJ1-2; tentative D call: TRBD1 (6 bases). Germline CDR1 and CDR2: MGHRA and YSYEKL. Between the trimmed V and J ends, which lost 2 bases and 7 bases, there was a span of 17 bases. The CDR3 contains 15 residues. The CDR3 region has the DNA TGCGCCAGCAGCCAATCTACAGGGACCTCTCCTGGCTACACCTTC. This sequence encodes CASSQSTGTSPGYTF.

V gene TRBV4-1 combines with J gene TRBJ1-5, with 10 bases aligning to TRBD1. Looked up from germline, CDR1 is MGHRA and CDR2 is YSYEKL. The CDR3 loop spans 19 amino acids. J lost 9 bases, V lost 0 bases, and 17 bases had no gene match. CDR3 region: CASSQDRGAGTGDTAPQHF. The CDR3 nucleotides read TGCGCCAGCAGCCAAGATCGGGGCGCCGGGACAGGGGACACCGCGCCCCAGCATTTT.

The CDR3, as DNA: TGTGCCAGCTCCCCCCTGTTATACGAGCAGTACTTC. Translating it yields CASSPLLYEQYF. V is TRBV2 and J is TRBJ2-7; D remains ambiguous. Germline values: CDR1 SNHLY, CDR2 FYNNEI. The CDR3 spans 12 residues. The V and J ends lost 8 bases and 4 bases respectively, with 12 bases between them.

The genes are TRBV4-3 and TRBJ2-5; D is perhaps TRBD2 (5 bases). Germline V gene sequence: CDR1 LGHNA, CDR2 YSLEER. The CDR3 sequence is 14 residues long. V was shortened by 0 bases and J by 7 bases, with 12 bases between the two germline ends. CDR3 DNA: TGCGCCAGCAGCCAAGATGCGGGCGTTTGGACCCAGTACTTC. Encoded protein: CASSQDAGVWTQYF.

This clone was detected once. CDR3 DNA: TGTGCCAGCAGCAACCATGAGACCGGGACAGCGTTTTATCAGCCCCAGCATTTT. The encoded protein is CASSNHETGTAFYQPQHF. V is TRBV21-1 and J is TRBJ1-5; the DNA was not used to check the table's D call, TRBD1. TRBV21-1 is tagged as a pseudogene. CDR3 length equals 18 residues.

V and J are TRBV5-5 and TRBJ1-2; 7 nucleotides line up with TRBD1. V shed 4 bases, J shed 4 bases, and the junction held 4 bases outside the gene matches. CDR3 length: 13 residues. CDR1 is SGHKS, CDR2 YYEKEE, per germline (reference sequence). Here the CDR3 DNA reads TGTGCCAGCAGCCCCTCAGGGGGCTATGGCTACACCTTC. Translated: CASSPSGGYGYTF.

The rearrangement uses TRBV7-9 and TRBJ2-7; 8 positions match TRBD2. In germline, CDR1 is SEHNR, CDR2 FQNEAQ (reference sequence). CDR3 size: 14 residues. V lost 1 base and J lost 3; bases outside the gene matches: 2. The CDR3 bases are TGTGCCAGCAGCTTAGGCGGGAGGTTCTACGAGCAGTACTTC. Encoded protein: CASSLGGRFYEQYF.

The V gene is TRBV11-3, the J gene TRBJ2-1; TRBD2 matches at 7 bases. The CDR3 consists of 15 residues. Per the germline V gene, CDR1 is SGHNT and CDR2 is YENEEA. V lost 2 bases, J lost 7 bases, and 8 bases stayed unmatched. CDR3 region: CASSLFGGSGNEQFF. CDR3 bases: TGTGCCAGCAGCTTATTTGGCGGGAGCGGGAATGAGCAGTTCTTC.